The 31 T cell receptor beta chains given below trace back to one sample, sequenced in a study of blood T cell repertoires in COVID-19. Clones were sequenced by immunoSEQ multiplex PCR, and TCRdb holds only the in-frame ones, with some missing. The sample holds just over 80,000 clones, approximately 90% seen once. The sample was PBMCs or T cells enriched from blood (not recorded which). The receptor set was obtained from a woman in her 50s with acute COVID-19.

This sequence joins TRBV3-1 (or the pseudogene TRBV3-2) and TRBJ2-7; 7 nucleotides line up with TRBD1. The CDR3 consists of 15 residues. Germline V gene data show CDR1 as LGHDT and CDR2 as YNNKEL (reference sequence). V shed 4 bases and J 0 bases; nucleotides not matched to a gene: 6. The CDR3, as DNA: TGTGCCAGCAGCCCACCGGGACAGTCCTCCTACGAGCAGTACTTC. Residues: CASSPPGQSSYEQYF.

The CDR3 coding sequence is TGTGCCTGGAGCCCTGGGGGGGGGCCATCCGGCTACACCTTC. This encodes CAWSPGGGPSGYTF. V and J are TRBV30 and TRBJ1-2, with D tentatively TRBD1 (6 bases). The V gene lost 3 bases and the J gene lost 8 bases, with 19 bases spanning the gap. Germline lookup yields CDR1 GTSNPN and CDR2 SVGIG (reference sequence). This CDR3 comprises 14 residues.

This clone was recorded once. The chain's CDR3 is CSASGTSGLYNEQFF. The CDR3 nucleotides read TGCAGTGCTAGTGGGACTAGCGGGCTTTACAATGAGCAGTTCTTC. The chain uses TRBV20-1 and TRBJ2-1; 12 positions match TRBD2. Germline values: CDR1 DFQATT, CDR2 SNEGSKA (reference sequence). CDR3 length: 15 residues. V lost 3 bases to trimming and J lost 4 bases; unmatched junction nucleotides: 4.

This clone was seen just once. The chain is built from TRBV6-5 and TRBJ2-7, with 9 bases aligning to TRBD1. This CDR3 has 16 amino acids. Germline assignment: CDR1 MNHEY and CDR2 SVGAGI. V shed 3 bases, J shed 4 bases, and the junction held 10 bases outside the gene matches. CDR3: CASSYAPGTGLYEQYF. The CDR3, as DNA: TGTGCCAGCAGTTATGCCCCCGGGACAGGGTTGTACGAGCAGTACTTC.

V usage is TRBV7-3 and J usage is TRBJ1-1, with D uncertain. The CDR3 sequence is 13 residues long. Per germline, CDR1 SGHTA and CDR2 FQGTGA. V was clipped by 1 base and J by 6 bases, with 9 bases between them. CDR3 sequence (DNA): TGTGCCAGCAGCTTAATAAAGAGGGCTGAAGCTTTCTTT. This gives the protein CASSLIKRAEAFF.

This clone was found once. Different DNA sequences within this sample yield the same CDR3. The chain employs TRBV24-1 and TRBJ2-2, with D hard to call. Germline CDR1 is KGHDR and CDR2 is SFDVKD. The length of the CDR3 is 13 residues. V was shortened by 2 bases and J by 4 bases, with 4 bases between the two germline ends. CDR3 DNA sequence: TGTGCCACCAGTGATTACATCACCGGGGAGCTGTTTTTT. This gives the protein CATSDYITGELFF.

The chain employs TRBV19 and TRBJ1-2; possibly TRBD1 for D (6 bases). The ends were cut back, 6 bases at V and 2 bases at J, with 19 bases in the middle. Germline V gives CDR1 LNHDA, CDR2 SQIVND (reference sequence). This CDR3 comprises 16 residues. Written as DNA, the CDR3 is TGTGCCAGTAGCCTTAGGGGGGGGCTGGTCAACTATGGCTACACCTTC. Protein: CASSLRGGLVNYGYTF.

The rearrangement links TRBV18 to TRBJ2-7; weak D call: TRBD2 (6 bases). Germline V gene sequence: CDR1 KGHSH, CDR2 LQKENI. The CDR3 is 12 residues long. Deletions cut 3 bases from V and 7 bases from J, with 10 bases between. The CDR3 DNA is TGTGCCAGCTCACCGACCGCGGGGGAGCAGTACTTC. It specifies CASSPTAGEQYF.

The chain has TRBV5-1 and TRBJ1-6, with D tentatively TRBD1 (5 bases). Deletions cut 4 bases from V and 7 bases from J, with 12 bases between. The CDR3 is made up of 14 amino acids. Germline V CDR1 and CDR2: SGHRS, YFSETQ. In DNA, the CDR3 is TGCGCCAGCAGCACCGGACAAAGGAATTCACCCCTCCACTTT. Protein sequence: CASSTGQRNSPLHF.

In its sample, this clone was seen a few times. V usage is TRBV5-4 and J usage is TRBJ1-1; D is unclear. CDR3 length: 14 amino acids. Germline lookup yields CDR1 SGHNT and CDR2 YYREEE (reference sequence). Trimming removed 4 bases at V and 0 bases at J, with 10 bases between. The CDR3 region has the DNA TGTGCCAGCAGCCCCACCGGGATGAACACTGAAGCTTTCTTT. Translation gives CASSPTGMNTEAFF.

The chain recombines TRBV2 with TRBJ1-1; the D is unclear. CDR1 is SNHLY, CDR2 FYNNEI, per germline. The ends were cut back, 3 bases at V and 0 bases at J, with 11 bases in the middle. This CDR3 has 15 amino acids. The CDR3 reads CASSDGESLNTEAFF. For the CDR3, the DNA is TGTGCCAGCAGTGACGGAGAAAGTTTGAACACTGAAGCTTTCTTT.

The V gene is TRBV18, the J gene TRBJ2-1; 8 bases agree with TRBD1. CDR1 is KGHSH, CDR2 LQKENI, per germline. V lost 0 bases to trimming and J lost 3 bases; unmatched junction nucleotides: 4. This CDR3 contains 16 residues. CDR3 loop: CASSPPGQGFYNEQFF. The CDR3 DNA reads as TGTGCCAGCTCACCACCAGGACAGGGCTTCTACAATGAGCAGTTCTTC. The variable domain in full, completed from reference TRBV18 and TRBJ2-1, reads NAGVMQNPRHLVRRRGQEARLRCSPMKGHSHVYWYRQLPEEGLKFMVYLQKENIIDESGMPKERFSAEFPKEGPSILRIQQVVRGDSAAYFCASSPPGQGFYNEQFFGPGTRLTVL.

The chain links TRBV27 to TRBJ1-1, with TRBD1 matching 9 bases. V trimming: 4 bases; J trimming: 7 bases; junction bases outside the gene matches: 7. The CDR3 loop spans 14 amino acids. The V gene's germline CDR1 is MNHEY and CDR2 SMNVEV (reference sequence). The CDR3 DNA reads as TGTGCCAGCAGTTCCGACAGGGGGTTCGGTGAAGCTTTCTTT. Encoded protein: CASSSDRGFGEAFF.

V gene TRBV5-1 combines with J gene TRBJ1-4, with D perhaps matching TRBD1 (5 bases). The ends were cut back, 4 bases at V and 7 bases at J, with 14 bases in the middle. The CDR3 consists of 14 residues. Germline CDR1 reads SGHRS; CDR2 reads YFSETQ. DNA of the CDR3: TGCGCCAGCAGCCCTCAGGGTAGGGTTGAAAAACTGTTTTTT. Amino acids: CASSPQGRVEKLFF.

The chain couples TRBV5-5 to TRBJ2-7, with D unresolved. Germline V gene data show CDR1 as SGHKS and CDR2 as YYEKEE (reference sequence). The CDR3 length is 11 residues. The V end was cut by 4 bases, the J end by 4 bases, with 6 bases between. The CDR3 DNA reads as TGTGCCAGCAGCCTAGAGTACGAGCAGTACTTC. Its translation is CASSLEYEQYF.

The rearrangement joins TRBV18 to TRBJ2-3; the match to TRBD2 covers 13 bases. Germline CDR1 and CDR2: KGHSH and LQKENI. Losses at the gene ends were 2 bases for V and 14 bases for J; bases not matched to a gene: 10. The CDR3 is 15 residues long. In DNA form, the CDR3 reads TGTGCCAGCTCACCAGGCGTAGGACTAGCGGGAGTCGGGTATTTT. This sequence encodes CASSPGVGLAGVGYF.

Details on this clone: An end of the junction does not agree with germline; a read error may underlie this. The chain has TRBV7-7 and TRBJ2-7; tentatively, D is TRBD2 (5 bases). CDR1 is SSHAT and CDR2 is FNYEAQ in the germline V gene (reference sequence). The CDR3 extends over 14 amino acids. The CDR3 coding sequence is TGTGCTAGCAGCTTAGGGCTAGCATCCCACGAGCAGTACTTC. Translating gives CASSLGLASHEQYF. The whole variable domain, filled in from reference TRBV7-7 and TRBJ2-7, reads GAGVSQSPRYKVTKRGQDVTLRCDPISSHATLYWYQQALGQGPEFLTYFNYEAQPDKSGLPSDRFSAERPEGSISTLTIQRTEQRDSAMYRCASSLGLASHEQYFGPGTRLTVT.

This chain connects TRBV20-1 to TRBJ1-4, with D unresolved. The CDR3 sequence is 13 residues long. Germline CDR1 DFQATT, CDR2 SNEGSKA (reference sequence). Trimming took off 3 bases at V and 8 bases at J, with 13 bases between the two ends. CDR3 amino acids: CSASGQLGEKLFF. The CDR3 DNA follows: TGCAGTGCTAGTGGGCAGTTGGGCGAAAAACTGTTTTTT.

The chain links TRBV30 to TRBJ2-5; 12 nucleotides agree with TRBD2. This CDR3 contains 15 residues. V shed 7 bases and J 3 bases; nucleotides not matched to a gene: 9. Germline assignment: CDR1 GTSNPN and CDR2 SVGIG (reference sequence). The CDR3 nucleotides are TGTGCCTTAGAGAAGGGACTAGCGGGTGAAGAGACCCAGTACTTC. Residues: CALEKGLAGEETQYF.

The chain employs TRBV5-1 and TRBJ2-3; 10 nucleotides match TRBD2. Germline V gene data show CDR1 as SGHRS and CDR2 as YFSETQ. Germline trimming cut 6 bases from V and 0 bases from J; bases unmatched to any gene: 7. This CDR3 region has 16 residues. CDR3 loop: CASTSRAGGSTDTQYF. CDR3 in DNA: TGCGCCAGCACCTCTCGAGCGGGAGGGAGCACAGATACGCAGTATTTT.

Details on this clone: Compared with germline, one end of the junction differs, possibly owing to a read error. V usage is TRBV4-1 and J usage is TRBJ2-7, with D possibly matching TRBD2 (5 bases). Per germline, CDR1 MGHRA and CDR2 YSYEKL. The CDR3 loop spans 17 amino acids. The CDR3 DNA sequence: TGCGCCAGCAGCCAAGATCGGAGGACCCTTAGCTCCCACGAGCAGTACTTC. Protein sequence: CASSQDRRTLSSHEQYF.

The V call is TRBV30, the J call TRBJ1-1; maybe TRBD1 (6 bases). Germline CDR1 and CDR2: GTSNPN and SVGIG (reference sequence). CDR3 length equals 15 residues. V lost 3 bases, J lost 4 bases, and 18 bases lay in between. Here the CDR3 DNA reads TGTGCCTGGAGGCCGGGGACAATTGCTGTCACTGAAGCTTTCTTT. It codes for CAWRPGTIAVTEAFF.

This clone was observed a single time. V is TRBV9 and J is TRBJ1-2; D call uncertain. The germline V gene has CDR1 SGDLS and CDR2 YYNGEE. CDR3 length: 15 amino acids. Deletions cut 0 bases from V and 0 bases from J, with 9 bases between. CDR3 in amino acids: CASSVALAANYGYTF. CDR3 DNA sequence: TGTGCCAGCAGCGTAGCTCTTGCAGCTAACTATGGCTACACCTTC. The complete variable domain, with remaining parts taken from reference TRBV9 and TRBJ1-2, reads DSGVTQTPKHLITATGQRVTLRCSPRSGDLSVYWYQQSLDQGLQFLIQYYNGEERAKGNILERFSAQQFPDLHSELNLSSLELGDSALYFCASSVALAANYGYTFGSGTRLTVV.

This clone was observed a handful of times. The V gene is TRBV28, the J gene TRBJ1-6; tentatively, D is TRBD1 (6 bases). The CDR3 spans 16 residues. Germline V gene sequence: CDR1 MDHEN, CDR2 SYDVKM. Trimming left V 5 bases short and J 5 bases short, with 16 bases between. The CDR3 nucleotides are TGTGCCAGCAGTCGTCCAGGGGTCCTGGATAATTCACCCCTCCACTTT. This sequence encodes CASSRPGVLDNSPLHF. Using reference TRBV28 and TRBJ1-6 for the parts outside the CDR3, the full variable domain is DVKVTQSSRYLVKRTGEKVFLECVQDMDHENMFWYRQDPGLGLRLIYFSYDVKMKEKGDIPEGYSVSREKKERFSLILESASTNQTSMYLCASSRPGVLDNSPLHFGNGTRLTVT.

The genes are TRBV19 and TRBJ1-5; 8 nucleotides agree with TRBD1. The CDR3 is made up of 13 amino acids. Germline CDR1 reads LNHDA; CDR2 reads SQIVND (reference sequence). V was pared by 6 bases and J by 6 bases, with 4 bases of the junction left unmatched. In DNA, the CDR3 is TGTGCCAGTAGCCAGGGGGCTAGTCAGCCCCAGCATTTT. It is translated as CASSQGASQPQHF.

This clone came up a few times. The CDR3: CSVGDRTSTEKLFF. CDR3 bases: TGCAGCGTGGGAGACAGGACCTCAACAGAAAAACTGTTTTTT. J is TRBJ1-4 and V is TRBV29-1; a weak D match, TRBD1 (6 bases). V was cut by 6 bases and J by 8 bases, with 19 bases left in between. Germline values: CDR1 SQVTM, CDR2 ANQGSEA. This CDR3 has 14 amino acids.

The chain combines TRBV7-9 with TRBJ2-7, with 8 bases aligning to TRBD1. After removal of 5 bases from V and 5 bases from J, the junction contained 8 bases not matched to a gene. This CDR3 spans 14 amino acids. Germline V gives CDR1 SEHNR, CDR2 FQNEAQ (reference sequence). CDR3: CASSKPDRGDEQYF. CDR3 bases: TGTGCCAGCAGCAAACCCGACAGGGGAGACGAGCAGTACTTC.

The chain combines TRBV27 with TRBJ2-3, with 9 bases identical to TRBD2. Per germline, CDR1 MNHEY and CDR2 SMNVEV (reference sequence). The CDR3 totals 13 residues. V shed 7 bases and J 9 bases; nucleotides not matched to a gene: 8. The CDR3 reads CASMGLARDTQYF. The DNA for the CDR3 is TGTGCCAGCATGGGACTAGCCCGTGACACGCAGTATTTT.

The rearrangement links TRBV11-3 to TRBJ2-2; 7 positions match TRBD1. J was trimmed by 5 bases and V by 1 base; bases with no gene match: 7. Germline CDR1 and CDR2: SGHNT and YENEEA. The CDR3 spans 16 residues. The CDR3 coding sequence is TGTGCCAGCAGCTTAGTTGTAGGGGGCGCGACCGGGGAGCTGTTTTTT. The encoded protein is CASSLVVGGATGELFF.

The chain is built from TRBV18 and TRBJ2-1; D might be TRBD1 (5 bases). The CDR3 has 15 amino acids. CDR1 and CDR2 from the germline V gene are KGHSH and LQKENI. V gave up 2 bases and J gave up 0 bases, with 8 bases separating them. CDR3 in amino acids: CASSPGASSYNEQFF. The CDR3 DNA follows: TGTGCCAGCTCACCAGGGGCCAGCTCCTACAATGAGCAGTTCTTC.

This clone came up once. The rearrangement joins TRBV20-1 to TRBJ2-7; D ambiguous. The CDR3 contains 11 residues. V was trimmed by 2 bases and J by 7 bases, leaving 9 bases between them. Germline loops: CDR1 DFQATT, CDR2 SNEGSKA (reference sequence). CDR3 sequence (DNA): TGCAGTGCTAGATCCGACTCTGAGCAGTACTTC. Residues: CSARSDSEQYF.